These 28 T cell receptor beta chains came from one sample sequenced in a study of T cells in Graves' hyperthyroidism and ophthalmopathy. It was RNA transcripts that yielded the amplified TCR beta CDR3 regions. The HTBI primer set was used in a first-round RT-PCR of the TCR CDR3. In TCRdb, the multiplex PCR reads were re-called with MiXCR into one record per CDR3 protein. The table includes approximately 430,000 distinct CDR3 sequences, more than 15% detected once. The sequencing input was blood. The receptors stem from a woman under 30 with Graves' hyperthyroidism.

Written as DNA, the CDR3 is TGTGCCAGCAGTGAGACTCAGCAAGCACCTAATGAAAAACTGTTTTTT. Its protein is CASSETQQAPNEKLFF. The chain recombines TRBV25-1 with TRBJ1-4; no clear D gene. Germline V gene lookup returns CDR1 MGHDK and CDR2 SYGVNS. CDR3 size: 16 residues. Trimming stripped 3 bases from V and 3 bases from J, with 14 bases between.

The J gene is TRBJ1-1, the V gene TRBV5-1; unclear D gene. The CDR3 consists of 14 residues. Germline lookup yields CDR1 SGHRS and CDR2 YFSETQ. Trimming removed 2 bases from V and 1 base from J, with 9 bases in between. The CDR3 sequence is CASSFPWGNTEAFF. CDR3 DNA sequence: TGCGCCAGCAGCTTCCCTTGGGGGAACACTGAAGCTTTCTTT.

Ten or more counts support this clonotype. This chain links TRBV2 with TRBJ2-1, with 8 bases lining up with TRBD2. The ends lost 0 bases at V and 4 bases at J; junction bases unmatched: 5. CDR1 and CDR2 from the germline V gene are SNHLY and FYNNEI. This CDR3 comprises 16 residues. As DNA, the CDR3 is TGTGCCAGCAGTGAAGCCCCAGCGGGGGCATACAATGAGCAGTTCTTC. Translating gives CASSEAPAGAYNEQFF.

This clonotype was recorded at least ten times. The V gene is TRBV7-3, the J gene TRBJ1-1; D is ambiguous. The V gene lost 0 bases and the J gene lost 5 bases, with 4 bases spanning the gap. CDR3 length equals 12 residues. The germline CDR1 and CDR2 sequences are SGHTA and FQGTGA. CDR3 sequence reads: CASSLTWTEAFF. Here the CDR3 DNA reads TGTGCCAGCAGCTTAACTTGGACTGAAGCTTTCTTT.

This clonotype was counted at least ten times. V and J are TRBV3-1 and TRBJ2-5; 10 bases align to TRBD2. Germline assignment: CDR1 LGHDT and CDR2 YNNKEL (reference sequence). CDR3 length: 16 residues. V shed 4 bases and J 5 bases; nucleotides not matched to a gene: 10. This CDR3 is CASSPASGGLDETQYF. The CDR3 DNA follows: TGTGCCAGCAGCCCCGCTAGCGGGGGCCTGGATGAGACCCAGTACTTC.

This clonotype was detected a few times. The gene calls are TRBV15 and TRBJ1-3; D is unresolved. V was shortened by 4 bases and J by 1 base, with 5 bases between the two germline ends. The CDR3 runs to 13 residues. Per the germline V gene, CDR1 is LNHNV and CDR2 is YYDKDF (reference sequence). The CDR3 protein is CATSMISGNTIYF. In DNA, the CDR3 is TGTGCCACCAGCATGATATCTGGAAACACCATATATTTT.

Notes on this clonotype: Possible read error: a much larger clone is one base away. V usage is TRBV7-8 and J usage is TRBJ2-1; 12 bases fit TRBD2. Germline V CDR1 and CDR2: SGHVS, FQNEAQ. The CDR3 spans 16 residues. V gave up 5 bases and J gave up 7 bases; unmatched junction bases: 9. The CDR3 region is CASSRGASGRANEQFF. The CDR3 nucleotides are TGTGCCAGCAGCCGGGGGGCTAGCGGGAGGGCGAATGAGCAGTTCTTC.

This clonotype was counted between two and nine times. This sequence joins TRBV3-1 and TRBJ2-1; no reliable D call. CDR3 size: 14 residues. Trimming removed 1 base from V and 1 base from J, with 5 bases in between. Germline-derived CDR1 and CDR2 are LGHDT and YNNKEL (reference sequence). The CDR3 region has the DNA TGTGCCAGCAGCCAAGGGTTATCCTACAATGAGCAGTTCTTC. Its protein is CASSQGLSYNEQFF.

For this clonotype: A much larger clone lies a single base off, so this may be a read error. V usage is TRBV12-3 or TRBV12-4 and J usage is TRBJ1-1; D remains unclear. The CDR3 loop spans 13 amino acids. Here the CDR3 reads CASSSQDGDETFF. DNA of the CDR3: TGTGCCAGCAGTTCTCAGGACGGTGATGAAACTTTCTTT.

The V and J genes are TRBV6-2 or TRBV6-3 and TRBJ2-3; TRBD1 aligns across 9 bases. The V and J ends lost 5 bases and 3 bases, in that order; junction bases with no gene match: 12. The CDR3 covers 17 residues. Germline lookup yields CDR1 MNHEY and CDR2 SVGEGT. The CDR3 is CASSPLLSGQGTDTQYF. Written as DNA, the CDR3 is TGTGCCAGCAGTCCCTTGCTGAGCGGACAGGGGACAGATACGCAGTATTTT.

This clonotype has a handful of counts. V gene TRBV10-1 combines with J gene TRBJ2-7; TRBD1 is a possible D gene (5 bases). Germline CDR1 and CDR2: WNHNN and SYGVQD (reference sequence). Trimming removed 3 bases at V and 4 bases at J, with 7 bases between. The CDR3 runs 12 residues. The CDR3 protein is CASSDGAYEQYF. The CDR3 DNA sequence: TGCGCCAGCAGTGATGGGGCTTACGAGCAGTACTTC.

This clonotype was picked up a small number of times. The chain links TRBV20-1 to TRBJ2-7; TRBD2 is a possible D gene (7 bases). Germline V lookup: CDR1 DFQATT, CDR2 SNEGSKA (reference sequence). The length of the CDR3 is 14 residues. V gave up 2 bases and J gave up 12 bases, with 23 bases separating them. In DNA form, the CDR3 reads TGCAGTGCTAGAAGGGGTGGGGGGGCCCCTACCACGTACTTC. Its protein product is CSARRGGGAPTTYF.

This clonotype was picked up many times. The chain is built from TRBV27 and TRBJ2-5, with 7 bases identical to TRBD1. This CDR3 is 15 amino acids long. Germline CDR1 is MNHEY and CDR2 is SMNVEV (reference sequence). J lost 1 base, V lost 4 bases, and 6 bases had no gene match. Here the CDR3 reads CASSSWDSLQETQYF. The CDR3 nucleotides are TGTGCCAGCAGTTCTTGGGACAGCCTCCAAGAGACCCAGTACTTC.

This clonotype was detected only a few times. The CDR3 bases are TGTGCCAGCAGCTTAGCGACAGGACGCTACACCTTC. Translation gives CASSLATGRYTF. The chain uses TRBV7-9 and TRBJ1-2; TRBD1 is a possible D gene (6 bases). In germline, CDR1 is SEHNR, CDR2 FQNEAQ (reference sequence). Trimming took 0 bases from V and 9 from J, leaving 8 bases between them. The CDR3 covers 12 residues.

V is TRBV6-1 and J is TRBJ2-3; no definite D call. The CDR3 length is 13 residues. Trimming pared 4 bases from V and 4 bases from J, leaving 9 bases between. CDR1 is MNHNS, CDR2 SASEGT, per germline. CDR3: CASSGGFPDTQYF. The CDR3, as DNA: TGTGCCAGCAGTGGGGGTTTCCCAGATACGCAGTATTTT.

This clonotype was detected ten times or more. The chain recombines TRBV12-3 or TRBV12-4 with TRBJ2-3; D gene uncertain. This CDR3 has 15 residues. The V and J ends lost 6 bases and 5 bases respectively, with 18 bases between them. CDR3 DNA: TGTGCCAGCAGCCCTGACTGGGCATGGGAAGATACGCAGTATTTT. As protein: CASSPDWAWEDTQYF.

As regards this clonotype: It may be a read error: a sequence one base away is much more abundant. CDR3 amino acids: CASSRGQATNERLFF. The CDR3 DNA sequence: TGTGCCAGCAGCCGAGGACAGGCAACTAATGAAAGACTGTTTTTT. The J gene is TRBJ1-4, the V gene TRBV7-9; 7 bases agree with TRBD1. Germline assignment: CDR1 SEHNR and CDR2 FQNEAQ (reference sequence). The CDR3 totals 15 residues. Filled out from reference TRBV7-9 and TRBJ1-4, the complete variable domain reads DTGVSQNPRHKITKRGQNVTFRCDPISEHNRLYWYRQTLGQGPEFLTYFQNEAQLEKSRLLSDRFSAERPKGSFSTLEIQRTEQGDSAMYLCASSRGQATNERLFFGSGTQLSVL.

The gene calls are TRBV15 and TRBJ1-5; TRBD1 might be the D (5 bases). Trimming took off 6 bases at V and 4 bases at J, with 16 bases between the two ends. Germline assignment: CDR1 LNHNV and CDR2 YYDKDF (reference sequence). The CDR3 loop spans 15 amino acids. CDR3 nucleotide sequence: TGTGCCACCAGGGGTAAAGGACGGACAAATCAGCCCCAGCATTTT. Translated: CATRGKGRTNQPQHF.

The J gene is TRBJ1-1, the V gene TRBV7-2; D is uncertain. The V gene's germline CDR1 is SGHTA and CDR2 FQGNSA. There are 14 residues in the CDR3. Trimming pared 5 bases from V and 3 bases from J, leaving 13 bases between. This chain's CDR3 is CASSPHRQYTEAFF. DNA of the CDR3: TGTGCCAGCAGCCCCCACCGACAATACACTGAAGCTTTCTTT.

This clonotype was counted ten times or more. The chain recombines TRBV7-3 with TRBJ2-1, with D possibly TRBD1 on 6 matching bases. Deletions cut 5 bases from V and 7 bases from J, with 18 bases between. Germline CDR1 is SGHTA and CDR2 is FQGTGA. The CDR3 runs 15 residues. The CDR3 region has the DNA TGTGCCAGCAGCCCCCAGGGGAGAACTGGGAATGAGCAGTTCTTC. It translates to CASSPQGRTGNEQFF.

This clonotype was observed at least ten times. The chain has TRBV27 and TRBJ2-7; a weak D match, TRBD2 (5 bases). The germline V gene has CDR1 MNHEY and CDR2 SMNVEV (reference sequence). The length of the CDR3 is 14 residues. V was pared by 4 bases and J by 4 bases, with 14 bases between. The DNA for the CDR3 is TGTGCCAGCAGTTCCCGGGGTTGGGCGTACGAGCAGTACTTC. Translation gives CASSSRGWAYEQYF.

This clonotype was detected only a few times. V gene TRBV10-3 combines with J gene TRBJ2-6; D unclear. Germline CDR1 and CDR2: ENHRY and SYGVKD. Trimming pared 0 bases from V and 11 bases from J, leaving 8 bases between. There are 13 residues in the CDR3. The CDR3 spells CAISESGADVLTF. The DNA for the CDR3 is TGTGCCATCAGTGAGTCCGGCGCCGACGTCCTGACTTTC.

This clonotype was observed at least ten times. J is TRBJ2-4 and V is TRBV3-1; no clear D gene. Trimming shortened V by 1 base and J by 0 bases, and 10 bases separated the two germline ends. This CDR3 region has 16 residues. Germline V gene sequence: CDR1 LGHDT, CDR2 YNNKEL (reference sequence). The CDR3 loop reads CASSQGHLLAKNIQYF. In DNA form, the CDR3 reads TGTGCCAGCAGCCAAGGCCACTTACTAGCCAAAAACATTCAGTACTTC.

This clonotype came up many times. The J gene is TRBJ2-7, the V gene TRBV28; 12 nucleotides align to TRBD2. The germline gives CDR1 MDHEN, CDR2 SYDVKM. The CDR3 runs to 17 residues. Losses at the gene ends were 5 bases for V and 0 bases for J; bases not matched to a gene: 8. This CDR3 is CASSPRLAGATSYEQYF. DNA of the CDR3: TGTGCCAGCAGTCCTCGACTAGCGGGAGCCACCTCCTACGAGCAGTACTTC.

This clonotype was seen a few times. The chain recombines TRBV6-1 with TRBJ1-5, with a possible D match to TRBD1 (5 bases). V was clipped by 7 bases and J by 5 bases, with 15 bases between them. Germline V gives CDR1 MNHNS, CDR2 SASEGT. The CDR3 is 14 amino acids. The CDR3 DNA reads as TGTGCCAGCATTCCATCAATAGGGGATCAGCCCCAGCATTTT. This translates into CASIPSIGDQPQHF.

At least ten counts were recorded for this clonotype. This rearrangement joins TRBV15 to TRBJ2-5; D gene unclear. The germline gives CDR1 LNHNV, CDR2 YYDKDF (reference sequence). V was pared by 1 base and J by 5 bases, with 14 bases between. This CDR3 region has 15 residues. The CDR3 sequence is CATSRVRPVEETQYF. DNA of the CDR3: TGTGCCACCAGCAGAGTGAGGCCGGTAGAGGAGACCCAGTACTTC.

In DNA form, the CDR3 reads TGTGCCTACAATGGATTAAGGGGAGAAAAACTGTTTTTT. Protein sequence: CAYNGLRGEKLFF. This sequence joins TRBV2 and TRBJ1-4; a possible D gene is TRBD1 (5 bases). Germline values: CDR1 SNHLY, CDR2 FYNNEI. This CDR3 comprises 13 residues. Trimming took 11 bases from V and 8 from J, leaving 18 bases between them.

The chain uses TRBV7-9 and TRBJ1-4; the D gene is possibly TRBD1 (6 bases). The V gene lost 1 base and the J gene lost 7 bases, with 7 bases spanning the gap. Germline CDR1 reads SEHNR; CDR2 reads FQNEAQ (reference sequence). This CDR3 spans 13 amino acids. The CDR3 region is CASSLGTAEKLFF. The CDR3 nucleotides read TGTGCCAGCAGCTTAGGGACAGCTGAAAAACTGTTTTTT.